Shown below are 18 T cell receptor beta chains from a single sample sequenced in a study of PD-1 blockade in classical Hodgkin lymphoma. Sequencing was performed with immunoSEQ multiplex PCR; in TCRdb, only in-frame clones are kept and a portion is missing. The profile covers 25,000 to 35,000 clones, with around 74% appearing a single time and under 4.5% taken by the ten largest. Time point denoted: cycle 4 day 1 (C4D1), after more than 5 weeks of nivolumab. All patients relapsed after autologous stem cell transplantation, and brentuximab vedotin exposure varied. The sample here was peripheral blood mononuclear cells (PBMCs), taken before the fourth cycle of nivolumab. These TCRs come from a human donor with classical Hodgkin lymphoma.

There are a few counts of this clone. This chain connects TRBV11-2 to TRBJ1-5; possibly TRBD1 for D (5 bases). Germline values: CDR1 SGHAT, CDR2 FQNNGV. This CDR3 comprises 14 residues. Trimming cost V 0 bases and J 6 bases, with 9 bases left between them. The CDR3 is CASSLDRTSQPQHF. The CDR3 DNA reads as TGTGCCAGCAGCTTAGACCGGACAAGTCAGCCCCAGCATTTT.

The V gene is TRBV7-2, the J gene TRBJ2-7; maybe TRBD2 (6 bases). The V end was cut by 1 base, the J end by 5 bases, with 18 bases between. The CDR3 sequence is 16 residues long. CDR1 SGHTA and CDR2 FQGNSA come from the germline V gene. CDR3 sequence (DNA): TGTGCCAGCAGCTTAGTGGGGGGACGGGCCTTGCACGAGCAGTACTTC. It encodes CASSLVGGRALHEQYF.

The V and J genes are TRBV5-1 and TRBJ2-4, with D possibly matching TRBD1 (6 bases). The CDR3 loop spans 14 amino acids. Germline values: CDR1 SGHRS, CDR2 YFSETQ. The ends were cut back, 0 bases at V and 7 bases at J, with 11 bases in the middle. CDR3 nucleotides: TGCGCCAGCAGCTTGGGGGACATTGTGAACATTCAGTACTTC. Protein: CASSLGDIVNIQYF.

The rearrangement uses TRBV30 and TRBJ2-7; 9 bases line up with TRBD1. V dropped 3 bases and J dropped 4; count of bases not matched to a gene: 7. The CDR3 spans 14 residues. Germline V gene lookup returns CDR1 GTSNPN and CDR2 SVGIG (reference sequence). The CDR3 spells CAWRSGTGQYEQYF. The CDR3 DNA sequence: TGTGCCTGGAGGTCGGGGACAGGGCAATACGAGCAGTACTTC.

The V call is TRBV4-2, the J call TRBJ2-2, with D hard to call. Germline V gene lookup returns CDR1 LGHNA and CDR2 YNFKEQ. V dropped 3 bases and J dropped 5 bases, with 4 bases sitting between them. CDR3 length: 12 amino acids. The CDR3 spells CASSQSTGELFF. The CDR3 DNA reads as TGTGCCAGCAGCCAGTCAACCGGGGAGCTGTTTTTT.

CDR3 coding DNA: TGTGCCAGCAGCCGGGACAGGGAGTCAGATACGCAGTATTTT. The encoded protein is CASSRDRESDTQYF. This chain uses TRBV6-5 with TRBJ2-3, with 9 nucleotides matching TRBD1. After removal of 6 bases from V and 4 bases from J, the junction contained 5 bases not matched to a gene. The germline CDR1 and CDR2 sequences are MNHEY and SVGAGI. The CDR3 is 14 amino acids.

This sequence joins TRBV4-1 and TRBJ2-3; D is ambiguous. Trimming took 2 bases from V and 2 from J, leaving 14 bases between them. This CDR3 has 16 amino acids. From germline, CDR1 is MGHRA and CDR2 YSYEKL. CDR3 residues: CASSQQANPSTDTQYF. CDR3 DNA: TGCGCCAGCAGCCAACAGGCTAACCCATCCACAGATACGCAGTATTTT.

The V and J genes are TRBV6-6 and TRBJ2-7; 9 nucleotides match TRBD1. The CDR3 loop spans 15 amino acids. Trimming cost V 2 bases and J 3 bases; bases outside gene matches: 5. The V gene's germline CDR1 is MNHNY and CDR2 SVGAGI (reference sequence). The CDR3 bases are TGTGCCAGCAGTTACCCGGGGGACAGGGACTACGAGCAGTACTTC. Translation gives CASSYPGDRDYEQYF.

This clone was counted between two and nine times. The sample holds other DNA sequences that translate to the same CDR3. The V and J genes are TRBV28 and TRBJ2-3; perhaps TRBD2 as D (6 bases). The CDR3 has 15 residues. The germline gives CDR1 MDHEN, CDR2 SYDVKM. V was pared by 6 bases and J by 2 bases, with 15 bases between. CDR3 amino acids: CASSLIAEYTDTQYF. CDR3 DNA: TGTGCCAGCAGCCTTATAGCGGAGTACACAGATACGCAGTATTTT.

V usage is TRBV4-2 and J usage is TRBJ1-4; D unresolved. The CDR3 consists of 13 residues. Germline V gene sequence: CDR1 LGHNA, CDR2 YNFKEQ. V shed 8 bases and J shed 6 bases, with 13 bases lying between them. Here the CDR3 reads CASALLADEKLFF. The CDR3 nucleotides are TGTGCCAGCGCCCTCCTAGCCGATGAAAAACTGTTTTTT.

In this sample, this clone turned up a few times. The chain recombines TRBV5-1 with TRBJ2-1; D is unclear. CDR3 length: 15 amino acids. The germline V gene encodes CDR1 SGHRS and CDR2 YFSETQ. V lost 6 bases and J lost 0, with 13 bases in between. CDR3 sequence reads: CASTTRRNSYNEQFF. In DNA form, the CDR3 reads TGCGCCAGCACCACTCGCAGGAACTCCTACAATGAGCAGTTCTTC.

The chain joins TRBV6-6 to TRBJ2-4; TRBD2 is a possible D gene (5 bases). The germline CDR1 and CDR2 sequences are MNHNY and SVGAGI (reference sequence). The length of the CDR3 is 16 residues. V dropped 5 bases and J dropped 0 bases, with 14 bases sitting between them. CDR3 coding DNA: TGTGCCAGCAGTAGGTTACTAGGTCTAGCCAAAAACATTCAGTACTTC. Amino acids: CASSRLLGLAKNIQYF.

The rearrangement uses TRBV11-1 and TRBJ2-5, with TRBD1 as a possible D gene (6 bases). This CDR3 has 15 residues. Trimming took 5 bases from V and 5 from J, leaving 18 bases between them. In germline, CDR1 is SGHAT, CDR2 FQDESV (reference sequence). CDR3 sequence reads: CASSPSGQPGETQYF. CDR3 in DNA: TGTGCCAGCAGCCCCTCAGGACAGCCTGGTGAGACCCAGTACTTC.

As to this clone: The same CDR3 can be traced to other DNA sequences in this sample. The J gene is TRBJ2-3, the V gene TRBV9, with a weak D call TRBD2 (6 bases). There are 13 residues in the CDR3. The germline CDR1 and CDR2 sequences are SGDLS and YYNGEE. V was cut by 6 bases and J by 2 bases, with 10 bases left in between. CDR3 amino acids: CASTEGNTDTQYF. The CDR3 nucleotides are TGTGCCAGCACGGAGGGGAACACAGATACGCAGTATTTT.

The sample holds a few counts of this clone. V and J are TRBV14 and TRBJ2-5, with D unclear. This CDR3 has 13 amino acids. Trimming stripped 8 bases from V and 4 bases from J, with 14 bases between. The germline gives CDR1 SGHDN, CDR2 FVKESK. The CDR3 loop is CASPGLWRETQYF. The CDR3 DNA reads TGTGCCAGCCCCGGTCTGTGGCGAGAGACCCAGTACTTC.

This clone was seen just once. The chain uses TRBV28 and TRBJ2-7; no clear D. Trimming stripped 7 bases from V and 1 base from J, with 20 bases between. This CDR3 is built from 16 residues. Germline CDR1 reads MDHEN; CDR2 reads SYDVKM. The CDR3 DNA reads as TGTGCCAGCACCCCTCGGGCAGGCCCGCTATCCTACGAGCAGTACTTC. It encodes CASTPRAGPLSYEQYF.

By share, this clone counts as medium-sized. J is TRBJ2-2 and V is TRBV27; D remains unclear. The V gene's germline CDR1 is MNHEY and CDR2 SMNVEV (reference sequence). Trimming shortened V by 3 bases and J by 1 base, and 3 bases separated the two germline ends. The CDR3 loop spans 13 amino acids. CDR3 in amino acids: CASSFQNTGELFF. CDR3 nucleotides: TGTGCCAGCAGTTTTCAGAACACCGGGGAGCTGTTTTTT.

CDR3 sequence: CASSMGQVNYEQYF. The CDR3 DNA reads TGTGCCAGTAGTATGGGGCAGGTAAACTACGAGCAGTACTTC. This chain joins TRBV19 and TRBJ2-7; TRBD1 might be the D (5 bases). Trimming pared 3 bases from V and 3 bases from J, leaving 12 bases between. This CDR3 is built from 14 residues. Germline-derived CDR1 and CDR2 are LNHDA and SQIVND (reference sequence).